This T cell receptor (beta chain) was documented in a study of T cell repertoires in cytomegalovirus infection. At the level of the study: Matching HLA type and CMV infection were both indicated by public TCR beta signatures. General study results and limits: Ex vivo responses were dominated by HLA-C-restricted CMV-specific TCR beta clonotypes. Carriers of CMV plus the relevant HLA were identified by cumulative public TCR beta family frequency.

TCRdb reanalysed the reads using MiXCR and keeps one entry per CDR3 protein. The table has about 920,000 distinct CDR3 sequences, roughly 31% seen once. In its sample, this clonotype was seen many times. Its antigen is as yet unknown. The length of the CDR3 is 18 residues. The V segment lost 5 bases and the J segment 4 bases; nucleotides outside the gene matches: 12. The rearrangement links TRBV12-3 or TRBV12-4 to TRBJ2-3; 13 positions match TRBD2. Here the sequenced sample was cultured CD8+ T cells from PBMCs, taken from culture after CMV antigen stimulation. This TCR was recovered from a human donor in good health (CMV status not recorded). Some clones in this sample may be carry-over from other donors' samples. CDR3 loop: CASSEGLAGVAVPDTQYF. CDR3 nucleotides: TGTGCCAGCAGTGAAGGACTAGCGGGGGTTGCTGTACCAGATACGCAGTATTTT.